The 31 T cell receptor beta chains listed next were all sequenced from one sample in a study of T cell responses to AZD1222 COVID-19 vaccine. Data came from immunoSEQ multiplex PCR; TCRdb stores just in-frame clones and leaves some out. The repertoire holds tens of thousands of clones, with 85% to 90% as singletons. Sequenced material: peripheral blood, taken on day 0 of AZD1222 vaccination. The receptors originated from an adult in good health.

The chain recombines TRBV7-8 with TRBJ2-2; D might be TRBD2 (5 bases). V was trimmed by 7 bases and J by 2 bases, leaving 14 bases between them. Per the germline V gene, CDR1 is SGHVS and CDR2 is FQNEAQ. The CDR3 is 15 amino acids. The CDR3 loop is CASILGRLNTGELFF. CDR3 sequence (DNA): TGTGCCAGCATACTCGGCCGACTAAACACCGGGGAGCTGTTTTTT.

The rearrangement uses TRBV5-4 and TRBJ1-2; weak D call: TRBD1 (5 bases). Germline CDR1 reads SGHNT; CDR2 reads YYREEE (reference sequence). This CDR3 is 14 amino acids long. V lost 4 bases to trimming and J lost 9 bases, with 19 bases between them. DNA for the CDR3: TGTGCCAGCAGCGGGGGAGGGCAAATAGAGCGCTACACCTTC. Protein sequence: CASSGGGQIERYTF.

This chain uses TRBV24-1 with TRBJ1-2; D may be TRBD1 (5 bases). The CDR3 spans 16 residues. The germline gives CDR1 KGHDR, CDR2 SFDVKD. The V gene lost 4 bases and the J gene lost 1 base, with 15 bases spanning the gap. In nucleotides, the CDR3 is TGTGCCACCAGTGAGGGGGGTATCGAGCTTAACTATGGCTACACCTTC. It translates to CATSEGGIELNYGYTF.

The V call is TRBV6-1, the J call TRBJ1-3; D is undetermined. Trimming removed 3 bases from V and 2 bases from J, with 11 bases in between. The CDR3 has 15 residues. Germline V gene sequence: CDR1 MNHNS, CDR2 SASEGT. The CDR3 DNA reads TGTGCCAGCAGTGATGCGGTGTTGACTGGAAACACCATATATTTT. Protein product: CASSDAVLTGNTIYF.

This chain connects TRBV7-6 to TRBJ2-7; 7 nucleotides agree with TRBD1. Germline-derived CDR1 and CDR2 are SGHVS and FNYEAQ. Trimming at V came to 4 bases and at J to 7 bases, leaving 19 bases not matched to a gene. The CDR3 is made up of 17 amino acids. The CDR3 DNA reads as TGTGCCAGCAGCTCAGGACAGGTACGCGGGTATCGCGAAGAGCAGTACTTC. Translation gives CASSSGQVRGYREEQYF.

The chain links TRBV27 to TRBJ2-6; no firm D call. Trimming took off 6 bases at V and 1 base at J, with 10 bases between the two ends. This CDR3 has 15 amino acids. Germline V gene data show CDR1 as MNHEY and CDR2 as SMNVEV (reference sequence). The DNA of the CDR3 is TGTGCCAGCAGCTCCGGAGCTTCTGGGGCCAACGTCCTGACTTTC. It yields the protein CASSSGASGANVLTF.

In its sample, this clone was seen once. The rearrangement uses TRBV5-4 and TRBJ2-1; TRBD2 agrees at 13 bases. CDR3 length equals 16 residues. V gave up 4 bases and J gave up 5 bases; unmatched junction bases: 6. Germline V gives CDR1 SGHNT, CDR2 YYREEE (reference sequence). In nucleotides, the CDR3 is TGTGCCAGCAGCAACCGACTAGCGGGGGGCAACAATGAGCAGTTCTTC. Amino acid sequence: CASSNRLAGGNNEQFF.

The rearrangement links TRBV5-1 to TRBJ2-1, with 11 positions matching TRBD2. The junction had 3 bases not matched to a gene; V was cut back by 1 base and J by 9 bases. The CDR3 runs 14 residues. CDR1 is SGHRS and CDR2 is YFSETQ in the germline V gene. The CDR3 sequence: CASSLTSGSTEQFF. The CDR3 DNA sequence: TGCGCCAGCAGCTTGACTAGCGGGAGTACTGAGCAGTTCTTC.

The rearrangement links TRBV11-2 to TRBJ2-1; D not resolved. Germline assignment: CDR1 SGHAT and CDR2 FQNNGV. Trimming took off 6 bases at V and 7 bases at J, with 13 bases between the two ends. CDR3 length: 13 amino acids. As DNA, the CDR3 is TGTGCCAGCAGTAGTTCTATCCCTAATGAGCAGTTCTTC. Protein sequence: CASSSSIPNEQFF.

The CDR3 nucleotides are TGTGCCATCAGTGAAAGGCTCGGGACAGGGGGCCCCTACGAGCAGTACTTC. Its protein product is CAISERLGTGGPYEQYF. The chain recombines TRBV10-3 with TRBJ2-7; 12 bases map to TRBD1. The CDR3 is 17 residues long. V was clipped by 3 bases and J by 2 bases; unmatched bases: 8. Germline V gene sequence: CDR1 ENHRY, CDR2 SYGVKD.

This chain uses TRBV10-2 with TRBJ1-1; D is uncertain. With 7 bases removed from V and 2 bases from J, the gap between germline ends came to 11 bases. This CDR3 comprises 13 residues. Looked up from germline, CDR1 is WSHSY and CDR2 is SAAADI. In nucleotides, the CDR3 is TGCGCCAGCATAAAGTCGGTTAACACTGAAGCTTTCTTT. It yields the protein CASIKSVNTEAFF.

CDR3 sequence: CASSPERRTEAFF. CDR3 DNA sequence: TGTGCCAGCTCACCTGAGAGAAGAACTGAAGCTTTCTTT. The rearrangement links TRBV18 to TRBJ1-1; no firm D call. Germline loops: CDR1 KGHSH, CDR2 LQKENI. Trimming removed 3 bases from V and 5 bases from J, with 10 bases in between. The CDR3 consists of 13 residues.

The rearrangement links TRBV19 to TRBJ2-3, with D tentatively TRBD2 (6 bases). There are 16 residues in the CDR3. Germline CDR1 is LNHDA and CDR2 is SQIVND (reference sequence). Trimming cost V 4 bases and J 5 bases, with 19 bases left between them. This CDR3 reads CASSKGTAQGGDTQYF. For the CDR3, the DNA is TGTGCCAGTAGTAAGGGGACTGCCCAGGGAGGAGATACGCAGTATTTT.

V gene TRBV24-1 combines with J gene TRBJ2-2; the D gene is possibly TRBD2 (5 bases). Germline V lookup: CDR1 KGHDR, CDR2 SFDVKD. The CDR3 extends over 17 amino acids. Between the trimmed V and J ends, which lost 3 bases and 0 bases, there was a span of 13 bases. The chain's CDR3 is CATSDPTAVANTGELFF. CDR3 in DNA: TGTGCCACCAGTGATCCCACAGCGGTCGCGAACACCGGGGAGCTGTTTTTT.

The rearrangement links TRBV5-3 to TRBJ2-1; D is possibly TRBD1 or TRBD2 (5 bases each). TRBV5-3 is an ORF for which the function is uncertain. With 4 bases removed from V and 8 bases from J, the gap between germline ends came to 19 bases. There are 15 residues in the CDR3. CDR3 DNA: TGTGCCAGAAGCCAACCTTGGCCTAGCAGGGATGAGCAGTTCTTC. Translated: CARSQPWPSRDEQFF.

J is TRBJ2-5 and V is TRBV4-1; D might be TRBD1 or TRBD2, each matching 6 bases. V was trimmed by 0 bases and J by 3 bases, leaving 11 bases between them. CDR1 and CDR2 (germline): MGHRA, YSYEKL. The CDR3 runs to 15 residues. CDR3 protein: CASSQDGGSKETQYF. DNA for the CDR3: TGCGCCAGCAGCCAAGACGGGGGCTCAAAAGAGACCCAGTACTTC.

V usage is TRBV29-1 and J usage is TRBJ1-2; D perhaps matches TRBD1 (5 bases). Germline CDR1 SQVTM, CDR2 ANQGSEA. The V and J ends lost 5 bases and 5 bases respectively, with 12 bases between them. There are 12 residues in the CDR3. CDR3 bases: TGCAGCGTTTCGCCGGGGGGGTATGGCTACACCTTC. As protein: CSVSPGGYGYTF. The whole variable domain, remainder taken from reference TRBV29-1 and TRBJ1-2, is SAVISQKPSRDICQRGTSLTIQCQVDSQVTMMFWYRQQPGQSLTLIATANQGSEATYESGFVIDKFPISRPNLTFSTLTVSNMSPEDSSIYLCSVSPGGYGYTFGSGTRLTVV.

This clone appeared a single time. At one boundary the junction diverges from the germline segment, which might be a read error. This sequence joins TRBV6-1 and TRBJ1-2; the match to TRBD1 covers 7 bases. This CDR3 has 16 amino acids. Germline assignment: CDR1 MNHNS and CDR2 SASEGT. The DNA of the CDR3 is TGTGCCAGCTGTGAATATTGGTCGGGGGCAGGGGGGAATGACACCTTC. Translation gives CASCEYWSGAGGNDTF.

The chain carries TRBV25-1 and TRBJ1-6, with D unresolved. Germline V CDR1 and CDR2: MGHDK, SYGVNS. The V end lost 0 bases, the J end lost 14 bases, and 11 bases lay between the germline ends. The CDR3 runs 13 residues. CDR3 loop: CASSEYWGESLHF. CDR3 DNA: TGTGCCAGCAGTGAATATTGGGGTGAATCCCTCCACTTT.

CDR3: CASSRGQGNTEAFF. The CDR3 DNA reads TGTGCCAGCAGCCGGGGACAGGGTAACACTGAAGCTTTCTTT. The V gene is TRBV3-1 (or the pseudogene TRBV3-2), the J gene TRBJ1-1; 9 bases fit TRBD1. This CDR3 region has 14 residues. Germline lookup yields CDR1 LGHDT and CDR2 YNNKEL (reference sequence). J lost 2 bases, V lost 4 bases, and 2 bases had no gene match.

The V gene is TRBV2, the J gene TRBJ1-4, with D maybe TRBD1 (6 bases). Trimming cost V 5 bases and J 6 bases, with 13 bases left between them. The CDR3 loop spans 14 amino acids. Germline-derived CDR1 and CDR2 are SNHLY and FYNNEI. In DNA, the CDR3 is TGTGCCAGCAGTTACTCGCAGGGGCATGAAAAACTGTTTTTT. Its translation: CASSYSQGHEKLFF.

A few counts support this clone. The rearrangement joins TRBV3-1 (or the pseudogene TRBV3-2) to TRBJ1-2; 10 bases are a match to TRBD1. This CDR3 is built from 14 residues. Germline lookup yields CDR1 LGHDT and CDR2 YNNKEL (reference sequence). J was trimmed by 8 bases and V by 2 bases; bases with no gene match: 5. The CDR3, as DNA: TGTGCCAGCAGCCAAAGGGACAGGGGTTCGGGCTACACCTTC. This encodes CASSQRDRGSGYTF.

This clone was counted once. The chain employs TRBV14 and TRBJ2-7; D possibly corresponds to TRBD1 (5 bases). This CDR3 has 12 amino acids. Germline V CDR1 and CDR2: SGHDN, FVKESK. The CDR3 loop reads CASSQVVQGQPV. DNA for the CDR3: TGTGCCAGCAGCCAAGTGGTGCAGGGCCAGCCCGTC.

The chain has TRBV12-5 and TRBJ2-6, with 7 nucleotides matching TRBD1. With 2 bases clipped from V and 0 bases from J, the junction kept 7 bases outside the gene matches. The CDR3 consists of 18 residues. From germline, CDR1 is LGHNT and CDR2 FRNRAP. The CDR3 DNA reads as TGTGCTAGTGGTTTGACCGGGACAGCGAGCTCTGGGGCCAACGTCCTGACTTTC. Its protein is CASGLTGTASSGANVLTF.

The sample holds one count of this clone. The chain couples TRBV19 to TRBJ1-5, with D unclear. Germline loops: CDR1 LNHDA, CDR2 SQIVND (reference sequence). With 1 base removed from V and 7 bases from J, the gap between germline ends came to 14 bases. This CDR3 has 15 residues. In DNA form, the CDR3 reads TGTGCCAGTAGTATAGTAGAAGGATTTGCACAGCCCCAGCATTTT. Protein product: CASSIVEGFAQPQHF.

V is TRBV7-9 and J is TRBJ1-5; a possible D gene is TRBD1 (5 bases). The V end lost 3 bases, the J end lost 7 bases, and 7 bases lay between the germline ends. Germline V gene sequence: CDR1 SEHNR, CDR2 FQNEAQ (reference sequence). The length of the CDR3 is 12 residues. CDR3 region: CASSFGAQPQHF. The CDR3 DNA reads as TGTGCCAGCAGCTTTGGGGCCCAGCCCCAGCATTTT.

The chain employs TRBV4-1 and TRBJ1-2; 7 positions agree with TRBD1. Germline V gene data show CDR1 as MGHRA and CDR2 as YSYEKL. V lost 3 bases, J lost 4 bases, and 8 bases stayed unmatched. This CDR3 has 15 amino acids. In DNA, the CDR3 is TGCGCCAGCAGCCAGACAGGGTCAGAGGTCTATGGCTACACCTTC. It translates to CASSQTGSEVYGYTF.

The CDR3 bases are TGTGCCAGCAATGACGCGCAGGGGGGAGTAAATGAGCAGTTCTTC. Translation gives CASNDAQGGVNEQFF. The chain uses TRBV3-1 (or the pseudogene TRBV3-2) and TRBJ2-1; D might be TRBD1 (7 bases). V was trimmed by 7 bases and J by 7 bases, leaving 20 bases between them. The CDR3 has 15 residues. Germline-derived CDR1 and CDR2 are LGHDT and YNNKEL (reference sequence).

This sequence joins TRBV2 and TRBJ1-1; TRBD1 matches 9 bases. Germline trimming cut 6 bases from V and 5 bases from J; bases unmatched to any gene: 4. Germline CDR1 is SNHLY and CDR2 is FYNNEI. CDR3 size: 13 residues. In DNA, the CDR3 is TGTGCCAGCAGGGGGACAGGGTATACTGAAGCTTTCTTT. Its translation is CASRGTGYTEAFF.

This chain connects TRBV20-1 to TRBJ1-2; 9 bases line up with TRBD1. The ends lost 3 bases at V and 5 bases at J; junction bases unmatched: 16. CDR3 length: 17 amino acids. Germline V gives CDR1 DFQATT, CDR2 SNEGSKA (reference sequence). The CDR3 DNA follows: TGCAGTGCTAGTAGGCCGGAACACAGGGGGCTGCGGTATGGCTACACCTTC. Protein product: CSASRPEHRGLRYGYTF.

V gene TRBV3-1 (or the pseudogene TRBV3-2) combines with J gene TRBJ1-2; no firm D call. V lost 4 bases and J lost 1, with 13 bases in between. This CDR3 is built from 15 residues. CDR1 LGHDT and CDR2 YNNKEL come from the germline V gene (reference sequence). CDR3 amino acids: CASSPRIRNNYGYTF. The CDR3 DNA follows: TGTGCCAGCAGCCCGAGAATCAGGAATAACTATGGCTACACCTTC.